Each of the 32 T cell receptor beta chains below was sequenced from the same sample in a study of blood T cells in healthy people across ages. Primers used in a second PCR of roughly 6 to 11 cycles were a sample-barcoded 5' primer and a J-beta primer mix. Using its own MiXCR run on the 5' RACE reads, TCRdb lists one record per CDR3 protein. The repertoire has 600,000 or so distinct CDR3 sequences, roughly 30% of them found once; the top ten carry roughly 14%. The sequenced material came from blood. These receptors came from a woman aged 80 or older in good health.

This clonotype was seen only a few times. The chain carries TRBV6-6 and TRBJ1-4; D is unclear. This CDR3 has 15 residues. Germline V lookup: CDR1 MNHNY, CDR2 SVGAGI (reference sequence). Trimming removed 6 bases from V and 0 bases from J, with 11 bases in between. The CDR3 DNA sequence: TGTGCCAGCAGCCGAGCGATTACAACTAATGAAAAACTGTTTTTT. This translates into CASSRAITTNEKLFF.

In this sample, this clonotype turned up many times. The CDR3 DNA is TGTGCCAGCGGCCCACGTAAGGCGGGGGCCTACAATGAGCAGTTCTTC. Translation gives CASGPRKAGAYNEQFF. The chain carries TRBV6-2 or TRBV6-3 and TRBJ2-1; 7 nucleotides align to TRBD2. The CDR3 has 16 amino acids. Germline V CDR1 and CDR2: MNHEY, SVGEGT. V lost 8 bases to trimming and J lost 2 bases; unmatched junction nucleotides: 12.

There are a few counts of this clonotype. In DNA, the CDR3 is TGCGCCAGCAGCCAAGAGGGAGGACAGGGGCGAAAGAACACTGAAGCTTTCTTT. It is translated as CASSQEGGQGRKNTEAFF. This chain connects TRBV4-1 to TRBJ1-1; 9 positions agree with TRBD1. The CDR3 runs 18 residues. The V and J ends lost 0 bases and 1 base, in that order; junction bases with no gene match: 9. The germline V gene encodes CDR1 MGHRA and CDR2 YSYEKL.

This clonotype has ten or more counts. The genes are TRBV10-3 and TRBJ2-7; 7 positions agree with TRBD1. This CDR3 has 16 residues. Losses at the gene ends were 8 bases for V and 0 bases for J; bases not matched to a gene: 13. Germline V lookup: CDR1 ENHRY, CDR2 SYGVKD. CDR3 bases: TGTGCCATCGGCACCCGAACAGGGGCGAGCTCCTACGAGCAGTACTTC. Protein: CAIGTRTGASSYEQYF.

This clonotype has at least ten counts. The V call is TRBV12-3 or TRBV12-4, the J call TRBJ2-7; 9 bases fit TRBD1. This CDR3 is 15 amino acids long. V lost 5 bases, J lost 1 base, and 6 bases stayed unmatched. The CDR3 sequence: CASSPSGTGSYEQYF. The DNA for the CDR3 is TGTGCCAGCAGTCCATCCGGGACAGGGTCCTACGAGCAGTACTTC.

The table lists this clonotype with many counts. V and J are TRBV5-1 and TRBJ1-4, with D unresolved. Germline assignment: CDR1 SGHRS and CDR2 YFSETQ. V was clipped by 2 bases and J by 1 base, with 12 bases between them. The CDR3 runs to 16 residues. As DNA, the CDR3 is TGCGCCAGCAGCTTCGGGGAGCGGGGAACTAATGAAAAACTGTTTTTT. Its protein is CASSFGERGTNEKLFF.

As to this clonotype: It may be a read error: a sequence one base away is much more abundant. This sequence joins TRBV6-4 and TRBJ2-7, with 8 bases aligning to TRBD1. The CDR3 is 14 residues long. CDR1 is MRHNA and CDR2 is SNTAGT in the germline V gene. CDR3 region: CASSERDRGYEQDF. DNA of the CDR3: TGTGCCAGCAGTGAACGCGACAGGGGCTACGAGCAGGACTTC.

This clonotype has at least ten counts. The chain carries TRBV20-1 and TRBJ2-7, with 8 positions matching TRBD1. The CDR3 spans 15 residues. Germline V CDR1 and CDR2: DFQATT, SNEGSKA (reference sequence). J was trimmed by 6 bases and V by 3 bases; bases with no gene match: 13. The CDR3 region is CSASVRQGPFGEQYF. The CDR3 DNA reads TGCAGTGCTAGTGTTAGACAGGGGCCTTTTGGCGAGCAGTACTTC.

As regards this clonotype: A read error is possible here, since a much larger clone lies one base away. The chain recombines TRBV6-5 with TRBJ1-1; D call uncertain. Looked up from germline, CDR1 is MNHEY and CDR2 is SVGAGI. The CDR3 has 10 amino acids. The CDR3 nucleotides read TGTGCCAGCGGTTCTACTGAAACTTTCTTT. The encoded protein is CASGSTETFF.

Ten or more counts support this clonotype. The chain combines TRBV12-3 or TRBV12-4 with TRBJ2-3, with 10 bases matching TRBD2. V was clipped by 6 bases and J by 6 bases; unmatched bases: 3. CDR3 size: 13 residues. The CDR3 is CASRLGLADTQYF. DNA of the CDR3: TGTGCCAGCAGACTGGGACTAGCGGATACGCAGTATTTT.

This clonotype was observed once. The chain uses TRBV5-1 and TRBJ2-3; D gene uncertain. V was clipped by 3 bases and J by 0 bases, with 11 bases between them. The CDR3 is made up of 15 amino acids. CDR1 SGHRS and CDR2 YFSETQ come from the germline V gene. CDR3 sequence: CASSWASTSTDTQYF. The CDR3 region has the DNA TGCGCCAGCAGCTGGGCCTCGACTAGCACAGATACGCAGTATTTT. The full variable domain, rest sourced from reference TRBV5-1 and TRBJ2-3, is KAGVTQTPRYLIKTRGQQVTLSCSPISGHRSVSWYQQTPGQGLQFLFEYFSETQRNKGNFPGRFSGRQFSNSRSEMNVSTLELGDSALYLCASSWASTSTDTQYFGPGTRLTVL.

V and J are TRBV7-9 and TRBJ2-1; the D is unclear. Per germline, CDR1 SEHNR and CDR2 FQNEAQ (reference sequence). V shed 3 bases and J shed 12 bases, with 21 bases lying between them. The CDR3 runs to 15 residues. CDR3 nucleotide sequence: TGTGCCAGCAGCTTGCGAAAGACGAGTTCAGATACGCAGTTCTTC. It specifies CASSLRKTSSDTQFF. Using reference TRBV7-9 and TRBJ2-1 for the parts outside the CDR3, the full variable domain is DTGVSQNPRHKITKRGQNVTFRCDPISEHNRLYWYRQTLGQGPEFLTYFQNEAQLEKSRLLSDRFSAERPKGSFSTLEIQRTEQGDSAMYLCASSLRKTSSDTQFFGPGTRLTVL.

This clonotype was picked up a small number of times. This chain joins TRBV20-1 and TRBJ1-1; no clear D gene. In germline, CDR1 is DFQATT, CDR2 SNEGSKA (reference sequence). The CDR3 sequence is 11 residues long. V was cut by 2 bases and J by 7 bases, with 8 bases left in between. CDR3 DNA sequence: TGCAGTGCTAGACACAGAAATGAAGCTTTCTTT. Its translation: CSARHRNEAFF.

This chain uses TRBV10-2 with TRBJ2-3; D is perhaps TRBD1 (6 bases). The CDR3 has 15 amino acids. Between the trimmed V and J ends, which lost 2 bases and 1 base, there was a span of 10 bases. Germline V lookup: CDR1 WSHSY, CDR2 SAAADI. For the CDR3, the DNA is TGCGCCAGCAGTGAGCAGGGGACGGGCACAGATACGCAGTATTTT. It is translated as CASSEQGTGTDTQYF.

V usage is TRBV18 and J usage is TRBJ1-2; no clear D gene. The CDR3 contains 15 residues. Trimming left V 1 base short and J 4 bases short, with 13 bases between. Per the germline V gene, CDR1 is KGHSH and CDR2 is LQKENI. CDR3 sequence (DNA): TGTGCCAGCTCACCACAAGCGACACCCTCCTATGGCTACACCTTC. Translation gives CASSPQATPSYGYTF.

There are many counts of this clonotype. The rearrangement uses TRBV7-2 and TRBJ1-4, with 8 bases lining up with TRBD1. The CDR3 runs 17 residues. V shed 3 bases, J shed 4 bases, and the junction held 10 bases outside the gene matches. Per germline, CDR1 SGHTA and CDR2 FQGNSA. The CDR3 coding sequence is TGTGCCAGCAGCTTCAAAGGCAGGGGGCGATATAATGAAAAACTGTTTTTT. It yields the protein CASSFKGRGRYNEKLFF.

The sample holds many counts of this clonotype. The chain carries TRBV11-1 and TRBJ1-6, with 7 bases fitting TRBD1. The CDR3 has 15 amino acids. Germline lookup yields CDR1 SGHAT and CDR2 FQDESV (reference sequence). J gave up 5 bases and V 7 bases, and 8 bases lay outside the gene matches. DNA for the CDR3: TGTGCCAGCACCAGAAGGGGGACAGATAATTCACCCCTCCACTTT. Translation gives CASTRRGTDNSPLHF.

Concerning this clonotype itself: This may come from a read error, since a much larger clone is one base off. Because the CDR3 is missing its conserved closing phenylalanine or tryptophan, this is likely a read error. The chain recombines TRBV20-1 with TRBJ2-5; 11 bases are shared with TRBD2. V was clipped by 6 bases and J by 5 bases; unmatched bases: 14. CDR3 length: 16 residues. CDR1 DFQATT and CDR2 SNEGSKA come from the germline V gene (reference sequence). The CDR3 DNA follows: TGCAGTGCCACACCGACTAGCGGGGCCTCCCGGGAGACCCAGTACCTC. The encoded protein is CSATPTSGASRETQYL.

The J gene is TRBJ2-1, the V gene TRBV20-1; 16 bases align to TRBD2. The CDR3 is made up of 15 amino acids. J gave up 8 bases and V 5 bases, and 6 bases lay outside the gene matches. Germline CDR1 is DFQATT and CDR2 is SNEGSKA (reference sequence). The CDR3 loop reads CSAESGLAGGDEQFF. For the CDR3, the DNA is TGCAGTGCTGAGTCGGGACTAGCGGGGGGGGATGAGCAGTTCTTC.

There are a few counts of this clonotype. The chain carries TRBV7-2 and TRBJ1-3; no definite D call. The ends were cut back, 7 bases at V and 0 bases at J, with 10 bases in the middle. From germline, CDR1 is SGHTA and CDR2 FQGNSA. This CDR3 comprises 14 residues. In DNA, the CDR3 is TGTGCCAGCACCAATTCCCTCTCTGGAAACACCATATATTTT. It specifies CASTNSLSGNTIYF.

The V gene is TRBV30, the J gene TRBJ1-1; D gene unclear. This CDR3 spans 14 amino acids. Germline lookup yields CDR1 GTSNPN and CDR2 SVGIG (reference sequence). V dropped 0 bases and J dropped 1 base, with 9 bases sitting between them. The CDR3 DNA follows: TGTGCCTGGAGTGTACTCGGCCCGAACACTGAAGCTTTCTTT. It is translated as CAWSVLGPNTEAFF.

This clonotype was seen only a few times. A much larger clone differs by one base, so this may be a read error. The CDR3 sequence: CASSSQGQGTQGTQYF. CDR3 bases: TGCGCCAGCAGCTCCCAGGGACAGGGGACCCAAGGGACCCAGTACTTC. This chain uses TRBV5-1 with TRBJ2-5, with 10 bases fitting TRBD1. Germline V CDR1 and CDR2: SGHRS, YFSETQ. The CDR3 consists of 16 residues.

Comment on this clonotype: At one boundary the junction diverges from the germline segment, which might be a read error. The CDR3 here is CASSARAAANTGERFF. CDR3 DNA sequence: TGTGCCAGCAGCGCTAGGGCCGCCGCGAACACCGGGGAGCGGTTTTTT. The V call is TRBV9, the J call TRBJ2-2; D perhaps matches TRBD2 (5 bases). The CDR3 totals 16 residues. The germline V gene has CDR1 SGDLS and CDR2 YYNGEE. Using reference TRBV9 and TRBJ2-2 for the parts outside the CDR3, the full variable domain is DSGVTQTPKHLITATGQRVTLRCSPRSGDLSVYWYQQSLDQGLQFLIQYYNGEERAKGNILERFSAQQFPDLHSELNLSSLELGDSALYFCASSARAAANTGERFFGEGSRLTVL.

This clonotype was observed at least ten times. This chain connects TRBV20-1 to TRBJ2-5, with a tentative D call TRBD2 (6 bases). V was pared by 0 bases and J by 2 bases, with 13 bases between. The CDR3 is 15 amino acids. CDR1 is DFQATT and CDR2 is SNEGSKA in the germline V gene (reference sequence). DNA for the CDR3: TGCAGTGCTAGAGATCCAAGGAGGGTACAAGAGACCCAGTACTTC. It encodes CSARDPRRVQETQYF.

This chain uses TRBV7-3 with TRBJ2-7; 8 nucleotides match TRBD1. The CDR3 is 16 amino acids. Trimming removed 5 bases from V and 3 bases from J; junction bases left unmatched: 12. The germline gives CDR1 SGHTA, CDR2 FQGTGA. The CDR3 loop is CASSPDPGQVIYEQYF. The CDR3 DNA sequence: TGTGCCAGCAGCCCCGATCCGGGACAGGTGATCTACGAGCAGTACTTC. The variable domain in full, with the rest retrieved from reference TRBV7-3 and TRBJ2-7, is GAGVSQTPSNKVTEKGKYVELRCDPISGHTALYWYRQSLGQGPEFLIYFQGTGAADDSGLPNDRFFAVRPEGSVSTLKIQRTERGDSAVYLCASSPDPGQVIYEQYFGPGTRLTVT.

As regards this clonotype: Being one base from a much bigger clone, this may be a read error. The gene calls are TRBV29-1 and TRBJ2-4; the match to TRBD1 covers 9 bases. Near its end, the DNA agrees better with TRBJ2-7, so the J call may be wrong. Germline lookup yields CDR1 SQVTM and CDR2 ANQGSEA. The CDR3 has 14 residues. Here the CDR3 reads CSAEAGDRAAEQYF. In DNA form, the CDR3 reads TGCAGCGCTGAAGCCGGGGACAGGGCGGCCGAGCAGTACTTC.

This clonotype was recorded a few times. The chain couples TRBV9 to TRBJ1-4; D is uncertain. Trimming left V 4 bases short and J 3 bases short, with 13 bases between. This CDR3 spans 15 amino acids. The germline V gene encodes CDR1 SGDLS and CDR2 YYNGEE. CDR3 sequence: CASSQGLAANEKLFF. The DNA of the CDR3 is TGTGCCAGCAGCCAAGGTCTGGCGGCTAATGAAAAACTGTTTTTT.

The count of this clonotype is one. The rearrangement links TRBV7-3 to TRBJ2-1; the match to TRBD2 covers 7 bases. V lost 0 bases, J lost 4 bases, and 18 bases stayed unmatched. Germline V gene sequence: CDR1 SGHTA, CDR2 FQGTGA. This CDR3 is built from 20 residues. The CDR3 here is CASSLTFVAGPGRYYNEQFF. For the CDR3, the DNA is TGTGCCAGCAGCTTAACGTTTGTAGCGGGCCCGGGTCGATATTACAATGAGCAGTTCTTC.

Only a few counts were recorded for this clonotype. The CDR3 protein is CASSLGRGLDNQPQHF. In DNA form, the CDR3 reads TGTGCCAGCAGTTTGGGCAGGGGGCTTGACAATCAGCCCCAGCATTTT. This chain connects TRBV12-3 or TRBV12-4 to TRBJ1-5, with TRBD1 matching over 8 bases. Trimming at V came to 3 bases and at J to 3 bases, leaving 7 bases not matched to a gene. The CDR3 contains 16 residues.

This clonotype was seen many times. This may stem from a read error, because a much larger clone lies one nucleotide away. The chain couples TRBV6-5 to TRBJ1-4, with a weak D call TRBD1 (5 bases). The CDR3 covers 14 residues. Germline V gene lookup returns CDR1 MNHEY and CDR2 SVGAGI. The CDR3 here is CASSPDSWGEKRFF. The CDR3 DNA is TGTGCCAGCAGTCCCGATTCTTGGGGGGAAAAACGGTTTTTT.

This clonotype was recorded a few times. The chain is built from TRBV7-3 and TRBJ1-6; perhaps TRBD1 as D (5 bases). The CDR3 has 15 residues. With 1 base removed from V and 9 bases from J, the gap between germline ends came to 13 bases. CDR1 and CDR2 (germline): SGHTA, FQGTGA. The CDR3 DNA reads as TGTGCCAGCAGCTTAAACGAGGGGTCGCGTTCACCCCTCCACTTT. This codes for CASSLNEGSRSPLHF.

This clonotype was recorded only once. This clone may be a read error of a much larger clone one base away. This chain joins TRBV20-1 and TRBJ2-5, with a tentative D call TRBD2 (5 bases). With the DNA end fitting TRBJ2-7 better, the J assignment may be wrong. Germline V CDR1 and CDR2: DFQATT, SNEGSKA (reference sequence). The CDR3 length is 15 residues. The CDR3 protein is CSARVPSSLCYEQYF. The CDR3 bases are TGCAGTGCTAGAGTCCCTAGCAGCCTATGCTACGAGCAGTACTTC.